The text below deals with one TCR beta chain. This entry belongs to a study of blood T cell repertoires in COVID-19. In the study overall: Sources were T cells, B-cell-depleted T cells, or PBMCs; the material itself was cDNA or gDNA.

In the source study's methods: By means of reference gene primer amplification, nucleated cell counts were estimated. TCRdb's table, derived via immunoSEQ multiplex PCR, lists solely in-frame clones and lacks some. V, J and clone size were drawn from that table, and D and trimming were deduced from the DNA. The repertoire includes some 120,000 clones, 88% of them detected once, and 7.6% sits in the top ten. Sequenced input: peripheral blood. This receptor was identified in a man aged 50 to 60 with acute or convalescent COVID-19.

The DNA for the CDR3 is TGTGCCACCAGCAGAGGAAGGGGGCCCACCTACGAGCAGTACTTC. It encodes CATSRGRGPTYEQYF. The chain uses TRBV15 and TRBJ2-7, with 7 bases aligning to TRBD1. Per germline, CDR1 LNHNV and CDR2 YYDKDF (reference sequence). Trimming cost V 1 base and J 2 bases; bases outside gene matches: 5. The CDR3 contains 15 residues.